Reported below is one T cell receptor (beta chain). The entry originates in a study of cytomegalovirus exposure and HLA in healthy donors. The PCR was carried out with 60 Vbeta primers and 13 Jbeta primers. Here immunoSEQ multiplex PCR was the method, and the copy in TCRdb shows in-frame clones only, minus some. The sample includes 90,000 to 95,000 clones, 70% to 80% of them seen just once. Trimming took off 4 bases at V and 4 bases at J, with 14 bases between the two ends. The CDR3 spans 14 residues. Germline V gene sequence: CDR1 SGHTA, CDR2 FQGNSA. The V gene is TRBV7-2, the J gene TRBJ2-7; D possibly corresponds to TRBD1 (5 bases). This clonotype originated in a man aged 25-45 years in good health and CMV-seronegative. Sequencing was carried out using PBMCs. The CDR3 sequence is CASSSRQGSYEQYF. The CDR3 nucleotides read TGTGCCAGCAGCTCCCGGCAGGGATCTTACGAGCAGTACTTC.